The present T cell receptor beta chain was sequenced within a study of blood T cell repertoires in COVID-19. Study background: Donors in the United States, Italy and Spain gave samples during acute or convalescent COVID-19. Nucleic acid was either cDNA or gDNA, and it came from T cells, B-cell-depleted T cells, or PBMCs.

CDR1 and CDR2 from the germline V gene are SGHTA and FQGNSA. This CDR3 is 15 amino acids long. Trimming left V 0 bases short and J 11 bases short, with 16 bases between. Study processing details: Amplified reference gene primers provided the basis for estimating nucleated cell counts. Profiling relied on immunoSEQ multiplex PCR, and the TCRdb table lists in-frame clones only, not all of them. V and J calls and clone size come straight from that table; D and trimming were deduced from the DNA. In the table there are around 260,000 clones, 85% to 90% of which are singletons. The chain links TRBV7-2 to TRBJ1-4; D is possibly TRBD1 (5 bases). The sequenced sample was peripheral blood. This TCR was sampled from a human donor in a cohort sampled during active COVID-19. In DNA, the CDR3 is TGTGCCAGCAGCTTAGCGGGCGCAGGGCGTTCGAAACTGTTTTTT. Translation: CASSLAGAGRSKLFF.